This T cell receptor (beta chain) was recorded in a study of blood T cell repertoires in COVID-19. Overall study: Some COVID-19 samples were acute and others convalescent; all came from the United States, Italy and Spain. PBMCs, B-cell-depleted T cells, or T cells were the source of the cDNA or gDNA that made up the material.

Germline V lookup: CDR1 SEHNR, CDR2 FQNEAQ (reference sequence). This CDR3 has 15 residues. V was pared by 5 bases and J by 6 bases, with 19 bases between. Authors' processing steps: Estimation of nucleated cell counts relied on the amplification of reference gene primers. Method: immunoSEQ multiplex PCR; TCRdb's copy keeps in-frame clones and lacks some. The V and J calls and clone size were taken over from that table, and D and trimming were inferred from the DNA. The table shows approximately 75,000 clones, with roughly 85% occurring only once. This clone appeared once. Sequences were obtained from peripheral blood. This TCR came from an elderly man with acute or convalescent COVID-19. V is TRBV7-9 and J is TRBJ1-2; tentative D call: TRBD1 (5 bases). The CDR3 protein is CASSGGGARGNGYTF. The CDR3, as DNA: TGTGCCAGCAGCGGCGGGGGAGCAAGGGGAAATGGCTACACCTTC.